In its sample, the clone carrying this TCR beta chain was seen a few times. The antigen is unknown. The data were obtained in a study of cytomegalovirus exposure and HLA in healthy donors. About the study: A preliminary data release comprised roughly 85 million unique TCRs obtained from HLA-typed donors.

Germline CDR1 is MDHEN and CDR2 is SYDVKM. The CDR3 is made up of 17 amino acids. The J segment lost 0 bases and the V segment lost 7 bases, leaving 8 bases of the junction unmatched. In the PCR, 60 Vbeta and 13 Jbeta primers were used. The data were produced by immunoSEQ multiplex PCR, yet TCRdb's version contains in-frame clones alone and is incomplete. The sample lists about 160,000 clones, approximately 72% occurring once. Study outcomes and limitations: A later analysis by the authors found several of the most significant clusters apparently linked to common viral pathogens.

This clonotype was obtained from a middle-aged man in good health and CMV-seropositive. This chain uses TRBV28 with TRBJ2-2; 10 bases fit TRBD2. The specimen was PBMCs. CDR3 residues: CASTTSGLAANTGELFF. The DNA of the CDR3 is TGTGCCAGCACTACCAGCGGACTAGCGGCGAACACCGGGGAGCTGTTTTTT.